This T cell receptor beta chain was sequenced in a study of CD8 T cells in ankylosing spondylitis. Whole-study findings and limits: What seemed typical of ankylosing spondylitis blood was a TCR beta motif built from eight highly homologous variants. In ankylosing spondylitis patients, matched synovial fluid reportedly showed significant enrichment of disease-linked clones.

The CDR3 is 13 amino acids. With 3 bases clipped from V and 7 bases from J, the junction kept 4 bases outside the gene matches. Germline V gene sequence: CDR1 GTSNPN, CDR2 SVGIG (reference sequence). TCRdb analysed the 5' RACE reads with MiXCR anew, one entry per CDR3 protein. The sample consists of 100,000 to 150,000 distinct CDR3 sequences, 7% of them appearing once. This clonotype was found many times. What it binds is unknown. The specimen was blood, either unsorted or a sorted T cell fraction (not recorded which). The receptor was derived from a male donor with ankylosing spondylitis or in good health (not recorded which). J is TRBJ2-1 and V is TRBV30; TRBD1 matches at 9 bases. The CDR3 region has the DNA TGTGCCTGGAGCCCAGACAGGGGGAATGAGCAGTTCTTC. This sequence encodes CAWSPDRGNEQFF.